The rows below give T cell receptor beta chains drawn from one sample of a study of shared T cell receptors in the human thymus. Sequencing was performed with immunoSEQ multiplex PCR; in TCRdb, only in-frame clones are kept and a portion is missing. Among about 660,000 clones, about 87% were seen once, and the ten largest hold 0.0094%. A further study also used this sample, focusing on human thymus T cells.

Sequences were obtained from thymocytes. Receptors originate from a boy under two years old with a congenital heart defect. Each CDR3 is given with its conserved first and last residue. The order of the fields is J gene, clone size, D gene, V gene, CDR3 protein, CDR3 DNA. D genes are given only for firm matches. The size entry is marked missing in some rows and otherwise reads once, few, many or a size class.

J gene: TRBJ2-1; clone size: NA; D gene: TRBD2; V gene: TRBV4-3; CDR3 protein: CASSQDPNPGLEHNEQFF; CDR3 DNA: TGCGCCAGCAGCCAAGATCCCAATCCGGGACTAGAACACAATGAGCAGTTCTTC
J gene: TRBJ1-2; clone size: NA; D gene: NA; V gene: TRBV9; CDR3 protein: CASSVGQAHYGYTF; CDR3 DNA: TGTGCCAGCAGCGTAGGTCAGGCTCACTATGGCTACACCTTC
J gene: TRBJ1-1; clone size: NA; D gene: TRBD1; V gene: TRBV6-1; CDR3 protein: CASSEPRQDREKDTEAFF; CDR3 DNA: TGTGCCAGCAGTGAACCGAGGCAGGACAGGGAAAAGGACACTGAAGCTTTCTTT
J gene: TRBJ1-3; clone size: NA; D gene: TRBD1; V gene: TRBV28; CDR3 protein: CASSTHDRGYLSPGNTIYF; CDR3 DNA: TGTGCCAGCAGTACGCACGACAGGGGGTATTTAAGTCCTGGAAACACCATATATTTT
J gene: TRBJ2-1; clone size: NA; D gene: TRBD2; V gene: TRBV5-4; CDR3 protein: CASSSSWGLAFNEQFF; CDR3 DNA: TGTGCCAGCAGCTCCTCTTGGGGACTAGCTTTTAATGAGCAGTTCTTC
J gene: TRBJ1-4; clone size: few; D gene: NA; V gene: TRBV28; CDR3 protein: CASGGATNEKLFF; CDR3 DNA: TGTGCCAGCGGGGGGGCTACTAATGAAAAACTGTTTTTT
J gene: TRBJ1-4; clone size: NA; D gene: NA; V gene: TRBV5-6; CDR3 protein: CASSLPEAGDNEKLFF; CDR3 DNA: TGTGCCAGCAGCTTGCCCGAGGCGGGGGATAATGAAAAACTGTTTTTT
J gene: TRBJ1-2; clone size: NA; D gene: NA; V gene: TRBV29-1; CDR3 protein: CSVDYVGGRGYTF; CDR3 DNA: TGCAGCGTTGATTACGTGGGGGGAAGAGGCTACACCTTC
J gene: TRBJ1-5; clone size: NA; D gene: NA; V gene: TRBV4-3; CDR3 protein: CASSQDSGGCQPQHF; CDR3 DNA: TGCGCCAGCAGCCAAGATTCAGGAGGATGTCAGCCCCAGCATTTT
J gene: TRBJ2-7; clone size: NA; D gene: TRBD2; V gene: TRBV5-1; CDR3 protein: CASRPGTRAYEQYF; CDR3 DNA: TGCGCCAGCAGGCCCGGGACTAGGGCCTACGAGCAGTACTTC
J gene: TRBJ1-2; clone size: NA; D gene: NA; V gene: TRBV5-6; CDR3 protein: CASSLWGRKGYGYTF; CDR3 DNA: TGTGCCAGCAGCTTGTGGGGCAGGAAGGGCTATGGCTACACCTTC
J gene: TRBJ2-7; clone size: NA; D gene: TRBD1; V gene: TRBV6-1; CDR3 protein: CASSEEFRRQGSDEQYF; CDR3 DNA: TGTGCCAGCAGTGAAGAGTTTCGGAGACAGGGGTCGGACGAGCAGTACTTC
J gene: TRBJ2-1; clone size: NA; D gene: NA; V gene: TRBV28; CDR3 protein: CASSLYRPGERTYNEQFF; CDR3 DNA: TGTGCCAGCAGTTTATACAGGCCAGGGGAGCGTACCTACAATGAGCAGTTCTTC
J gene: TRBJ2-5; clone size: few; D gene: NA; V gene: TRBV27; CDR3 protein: CASSTRTEETQYF; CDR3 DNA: TGTGCCAGCAGTACCAGGACAGAAGAGACCCAGTACTTC
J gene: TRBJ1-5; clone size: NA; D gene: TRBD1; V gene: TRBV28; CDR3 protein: CASSSHWTGDFFPTQKSNQPQHF; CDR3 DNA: TGTGCCAGCAGTTCCCACTGGACAGGGGACTTCTTTCCGACACAAAAAAGCAATCAGCCCCAGCATTTT
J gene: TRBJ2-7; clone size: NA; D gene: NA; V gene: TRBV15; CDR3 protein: CATSREGRGGSSYEQYF; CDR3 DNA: TGTGCCACCAGCAGAGAGGGCCGCGGGGGCAGCTCCTACGAGCAGTACTTC
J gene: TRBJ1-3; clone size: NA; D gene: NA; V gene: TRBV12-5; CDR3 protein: CASGLAWPLSGNTIYF; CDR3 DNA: TGTGCTAGTGGTTTGGCATGGCCCCTTTCTGGAAACACCATATATTTT
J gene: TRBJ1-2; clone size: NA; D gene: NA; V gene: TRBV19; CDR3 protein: CASSMGSGLYGYTF; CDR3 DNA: TGTGCCAGTAGTATGGGGTCAGGGCTCTATGGCTACACCTTC
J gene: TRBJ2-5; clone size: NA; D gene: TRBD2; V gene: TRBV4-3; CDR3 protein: CASSQVTSGGGSQETQYF; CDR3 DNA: TGCGCCAGCAGCCAAGTGACTAGCGGGGGAGGTTCGCAAGAGACCCAGTACTTC